Listed below are T cell receptor beta chains from one sample, sequenced in a study of blood T cell repertoires in COVID-19. Produced via immunoSEQ multiplex PCR; TCRdb's table is partial and in-frame only. The data contain about 98,000 clones, 92% of them singletons. The sample was peripheral blood. The source of these receptors is a woman in her forties or fifties with COVID-19, enrolled during active disease. Each CDR3 is given with its conserved first and last residue. A D gene is named only where the DNA matches it firmly. Size is omitted from some rows. Given values are once, few, many or a class for expanded clones.

size: .
length: 15
V: TRBV27
J: TRBJ2-7
D: .
DNA: TGTGCCAGCAGTGTCCGGGGGGCCCCTTCCTACGAGCAGTACTTC
CDR3: CASSVRGAPSYEQYF

size: .
length: 13
V: TRBV12-3/TRBV12-4
J: TRBJ2-3
D: .
DNA: TGTGCCAGCAGTCTAGACATATTAGATACGCAGTATTTT
CDR3: CASSLDILDTQYF

size: .
length: 14
V: TRBV10-3
J: TRBJ1-2
D: TRBD1
DNA: TGTGCCATCAGTTACGACAGGGGTGGGAACGGCTACACCTTC
CDR3: CAISYDRGGNGYTF

size: .
length: 15
V: TRBV19
J: TRBJ1-1
D: TRBD1
DNA: TGTGCCAGTATTCATACAGGGGCGGTGGGAACTGAAGCTTTCTTT
CDR3: CASIHTGAVGTEAFF

size: once
length: 14
V: TRBV7-9
J: TRBJ2-3
D: .
DNA: TGTGCCAGCAGCGGGGACTTTGACACAGATACGCAGTATTTT
CDR3: CASSGDFDTDTQYF

size: .
length: 14
V: TRBV5-1
J: TRBJ2-3
D: .
DNA: TGCGCCAGCAGCCCCCCCTCCCTCACAGATACGCAGTATTTT
CDR3: CASSPPSLTDTQYF

size: .
length: 15
V: TRBV7-8
J: TRBJ2-1
D: .
DNA: TGTGCCAGCAGCTTGGGTAATTTAGGCGAGGGTGAGCAGTTCTTC
CDR3: CASSLGNLGEGEQFF

size: .
length: 16
V: TRBV6-5
J: TRBJ2-1
D: TRBD2
DNA: TGTGCCAGCAGTTATTTCGGACTAGCGGCCTTCAATGAGCAGTTCTTC
CDR3: CASSYFGLAAFNEQFF

size: .
length: 16
V: TRBV7-2
J: TRBJ1-4
D: TRBD1
DNA: TGTGCCAGCAGCCTCCCGGGGACAGCAACTAATGAAAAACTGTTTTTT
CDR3: CASSLPGTATNEKLFF

size: .
length: 14
V: TRBV7-7
J: TRBJ2-5
D: .
DNA: TGTGCCAGCAGCTCAGCGGGACATCAAGAGACCCAGTACTTC
CDR3: CASSSAGHQETQYF

size: .
length: 15
V: TRBV30
J: TRBJ2-6
D: .
DNA: TGTGCCTGCAATACCAGGCTCCTTGGGGCCAACGTCCTGACTTTC
CDR3: CACNTRLLGANVLTF

size: .
length: 15
V: TRBV3-1/TRBV3-2
J: TRBJ2-3
D: .
DNA: TGTGCCAGCAGCCAAGCCGGGGTCCCCACAGATACGCAGTATTTT
CDR3: CASSQAGVPTDTQYF

size: .
length: 15
V: TRBV28
J: TRBJ1-2
D: .
DNA: TGTGCCAGCAGAGAAGGGGCGCTCGGTCTCGGGGGCTACACCTTC
CDR3: CASREGALGLGGYTF

size: .
length: 16
V: TRBV7-2
J: TRBJ1-5
D: TRBD1
DNA: TGTGCCAGCAGCTCCCGGGACAGGGGTCCAGGGCAGCCCCAGCATTTT
CDR3: CASSSRDRGPGQPQHF

size: .
length: 11
V: TRBV29-1
J: TRBJ1-2
D: .
DNA: TGCAGCGTCCCCTCCGGGTATGGCTACACCTTC
CDR3: CSVPSGYGYTF

size: few
length: 13
V: TRBV6-2/TRBV6-3
J: TRBJ1-6
D: .
DNA: TGTGCCAGCAGCCTACTCAATTTGCCACCCCTCCACTTT
CDR3: CASSLLNLPPLHF

size: .
length: 15
V: TRBV6-5
J: TRBJ1-4
D: .
DNA: TGTGCCAGCAGTTATCAGGGGTGGACTAATGAAAAACTGTTTTTT
CDR3: CASSYQGWTNEKLFF

size: .
length: 14
V: TRBV10-3
J: TRBJ1-2
D: TRBD1
DNA: TGTGCCATCAGTCTTGACAGGGGCAACTATGGCTACACCTTC
CDR3: CAISLDRGNYGYTF

size: .
length: 15
V: TRBV7-2
J: TRBJ1-5
D: TRBD1
DNA: TGTGCCAGCAGCTTAGGACAGGGAAACAATCAGCCCCAGCATTTT
CDR3: CASSLGQGNNQPQHF

size: .
length: 13
V: TRBV19
J: TRBJ1-6
D: .
DNA: TGTGCCAGCCGGGACACGAGGGATTCACCCCTCCACTTT
CDR3: CASRDTRDSPLHF

size: .
length: 14
V: TRBV10-3
J: TRBJ2-7
D: TRBD1
DNA: TGTGCCATCAGTGAGTTGGACAGGAGCTACGAGCAGTACTTC
CDR3: CAISELDRSYEQYF